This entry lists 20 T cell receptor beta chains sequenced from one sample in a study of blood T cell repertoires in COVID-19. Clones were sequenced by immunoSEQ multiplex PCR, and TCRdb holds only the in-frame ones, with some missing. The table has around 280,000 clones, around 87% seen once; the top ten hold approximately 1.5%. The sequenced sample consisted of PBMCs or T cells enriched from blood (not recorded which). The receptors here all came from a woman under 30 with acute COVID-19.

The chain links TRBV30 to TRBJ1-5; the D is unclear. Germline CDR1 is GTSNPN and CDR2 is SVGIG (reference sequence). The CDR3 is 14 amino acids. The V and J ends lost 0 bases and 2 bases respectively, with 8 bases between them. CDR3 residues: CAWSVALGNQPQHF. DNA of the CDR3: TGTGCCTGGAGTGTAGCGCTTGGCAATCAGCCCCAGCATTTT.

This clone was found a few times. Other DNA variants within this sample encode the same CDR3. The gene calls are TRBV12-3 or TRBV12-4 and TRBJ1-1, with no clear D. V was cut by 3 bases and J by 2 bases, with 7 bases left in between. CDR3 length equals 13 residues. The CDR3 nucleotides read TGTGCCAGCAGTTTTTCAGTAAACACTGAAGCTTTCTTT. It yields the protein CASSFSVNTEAFF.

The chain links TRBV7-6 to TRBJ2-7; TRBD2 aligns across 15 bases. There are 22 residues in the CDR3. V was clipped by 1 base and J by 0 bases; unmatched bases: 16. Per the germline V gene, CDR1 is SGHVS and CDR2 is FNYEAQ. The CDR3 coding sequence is TGTGCCAGCAGCTTAGTTCCCGACCCTGGACTAGCGGGAGGGATTCCCTCCTACGAGCAGTACTTC. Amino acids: CASSLVPDPGLAGGIPSYEQYF.

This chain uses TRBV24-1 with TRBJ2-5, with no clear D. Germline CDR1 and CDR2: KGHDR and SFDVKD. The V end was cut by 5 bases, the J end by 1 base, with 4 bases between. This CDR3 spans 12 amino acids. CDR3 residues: CATSGVQETQYF. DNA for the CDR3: TGTGCCACCAGTGGAGTCCAAGAGACCCAGTACTTC.

CDR3 sequence: CASSSLRGDVRKLFF. DNA of the CDR3: TGTGCCAGCAGTTCGCTTAGGGGCGATGTCAGAAAACTGTTTTTT. The rearrangement links TRBV7-6 to TRBJ1-4, with D perhaps matching TRBD1 (5 bases). Trimming removed 6 bases from V and 10 bases from J, with 21 bases in between. From germline, CDR1 is SGHVS and CDR2 FNYEAQ. The CDR3 is made up of 15 amino acids.

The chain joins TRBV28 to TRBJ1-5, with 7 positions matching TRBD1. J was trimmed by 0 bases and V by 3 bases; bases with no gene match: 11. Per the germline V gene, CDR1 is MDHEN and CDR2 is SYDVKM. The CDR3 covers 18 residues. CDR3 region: CASSLEGAALYSNQPQHF. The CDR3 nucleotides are TGTGCCAGCAGTTTGGAGGGGGCGGCCCTGTATAGCAATCAGCCCCAGCATTTT.

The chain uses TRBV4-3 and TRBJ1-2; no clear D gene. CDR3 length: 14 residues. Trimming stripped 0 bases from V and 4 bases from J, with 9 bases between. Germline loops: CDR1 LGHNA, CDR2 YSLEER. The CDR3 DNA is TGCGCCAGCAGCCAAGACCGGGTTGGCTATGGCTACACCTTC. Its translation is CASSQDRVGYGYTF.

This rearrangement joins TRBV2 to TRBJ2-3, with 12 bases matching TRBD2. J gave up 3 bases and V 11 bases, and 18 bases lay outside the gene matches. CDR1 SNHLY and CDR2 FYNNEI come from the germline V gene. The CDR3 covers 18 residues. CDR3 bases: TGTGCCCTCCATATACCGGGACTAGCGGGCGTCGAGACAGATACGCAGTATTTT. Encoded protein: CALHIPGLAGVETDTQYF.

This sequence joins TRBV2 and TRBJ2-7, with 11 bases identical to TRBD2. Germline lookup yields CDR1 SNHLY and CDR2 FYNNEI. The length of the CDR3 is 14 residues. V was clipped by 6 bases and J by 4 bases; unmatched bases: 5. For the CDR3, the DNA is TGTGCCAGCAGCAGACTAGCGGGGATATACGAGCAGTACTTC. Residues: CASSRLAGIYEQYF.

The chain's CDR3 is CASRTGGRHEQYF. In nucleotides, the CDR3 is TGTGCCAGCAGGACAGGGGGACGTCACGAGCAGTACTTC. This rearrangement joins TRBV28 to TRBJ2-7; 9 nucleotides agree with TRBD1. The CDR3 totals 13 residues. Trimming removed 6 bases from V and 5 bases from J; junction bases left unmatched: 5. Germline V CDR1 and CDR2: MDHEN, SYDVKM.

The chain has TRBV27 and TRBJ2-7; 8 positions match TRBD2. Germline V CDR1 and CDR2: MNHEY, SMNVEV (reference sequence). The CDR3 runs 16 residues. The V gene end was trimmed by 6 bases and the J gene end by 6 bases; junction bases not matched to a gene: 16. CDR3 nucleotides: TGTGCCAGCAGCCGGGGGGGCAGGGCCCGCCGACTCGAGCAGTACTTC. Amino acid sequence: CASSRGGRARRLEQYF.

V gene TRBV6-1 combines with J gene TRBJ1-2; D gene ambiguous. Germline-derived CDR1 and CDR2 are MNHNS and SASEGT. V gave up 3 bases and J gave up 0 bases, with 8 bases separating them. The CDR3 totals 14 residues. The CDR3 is CASSDPGSNYGYTF. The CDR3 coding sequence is TGTGCCAGCAGTGATCCGGGGTCTAACTATGGCTACACCTTC.

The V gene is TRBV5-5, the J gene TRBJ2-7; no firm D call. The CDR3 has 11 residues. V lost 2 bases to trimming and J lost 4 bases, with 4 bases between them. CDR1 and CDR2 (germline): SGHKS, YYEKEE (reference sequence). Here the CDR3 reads CASSFSYEQYF. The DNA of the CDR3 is TGTGCCAGCAGCTTTTCATACGAGCAGTACTTC.

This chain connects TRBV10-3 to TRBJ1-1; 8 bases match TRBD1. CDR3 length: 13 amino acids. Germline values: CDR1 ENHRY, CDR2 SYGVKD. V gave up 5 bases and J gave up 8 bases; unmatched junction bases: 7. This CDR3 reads CAISPTGAHEAFF. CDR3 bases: TGTGCCATCAGTCCGACAGGGGCACACGAAGCTTTCTTT.

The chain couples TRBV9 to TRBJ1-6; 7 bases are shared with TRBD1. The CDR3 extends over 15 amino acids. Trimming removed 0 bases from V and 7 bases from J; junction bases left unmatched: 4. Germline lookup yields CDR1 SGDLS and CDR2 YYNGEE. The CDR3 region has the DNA TGTGCCAGCAGCGTAGAAGGGACAGCCAATTCACCCCTCCACTTT. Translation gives CASSVEGTANSPLHF.

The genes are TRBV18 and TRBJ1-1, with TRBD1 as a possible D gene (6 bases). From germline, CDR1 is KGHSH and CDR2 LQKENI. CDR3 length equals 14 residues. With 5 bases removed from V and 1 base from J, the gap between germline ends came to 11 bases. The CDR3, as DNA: TGTGCCAGCTCAGCGGTCAGGGGGAACACTGAAGCTTTCTTT. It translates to CASSAVRGNTEAFF.

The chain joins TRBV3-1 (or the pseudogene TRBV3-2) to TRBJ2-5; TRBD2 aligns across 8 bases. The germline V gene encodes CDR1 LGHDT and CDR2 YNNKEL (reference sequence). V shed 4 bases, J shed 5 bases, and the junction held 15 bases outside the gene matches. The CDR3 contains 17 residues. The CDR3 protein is CASSLVEAGAEGETQYF. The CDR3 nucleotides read TGTGCCAGCAGCCTCGTAGAAGCGGGAGCGGAGGGGGAGACCCAGTACTTC.

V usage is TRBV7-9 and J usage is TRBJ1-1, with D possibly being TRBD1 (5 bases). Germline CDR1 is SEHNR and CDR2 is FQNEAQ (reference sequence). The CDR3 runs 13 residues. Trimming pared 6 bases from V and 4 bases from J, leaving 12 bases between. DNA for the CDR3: TGTGCCAGCAGACAGGACACAACCACTGAAGCTTTCTTT. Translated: CASRQDTTTEAFF.

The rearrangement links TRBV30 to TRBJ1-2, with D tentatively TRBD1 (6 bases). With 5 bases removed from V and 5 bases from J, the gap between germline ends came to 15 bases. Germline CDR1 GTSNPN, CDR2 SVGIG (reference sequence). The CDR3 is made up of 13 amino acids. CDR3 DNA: TGTGCCTGGGCCTTGGACAGACGGTATGGCTACACCTTC. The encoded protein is CAWALDRRYGYTF.

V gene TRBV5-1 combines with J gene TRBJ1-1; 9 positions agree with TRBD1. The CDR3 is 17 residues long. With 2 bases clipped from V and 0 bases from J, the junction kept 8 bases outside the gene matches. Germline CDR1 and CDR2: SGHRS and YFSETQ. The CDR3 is CASSLRPGQGMNTEAFF. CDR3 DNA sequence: TGCGCCAGCAGCTTAAGACCGGGACAGGGAATGAACACTGAAGCTTTCTTT.